This T cell receptor (beta chain) was captured in a study of Graves' ophthalmopathy and Graves' hyperthyroidism. Out of around 10 ml of fresh peripheral blood, PBMCs were obtained. CDR3 regions of TCR beta were amplified from RNA transcripts. An opening RT-PCR round employed HTBI primers and preceded a second-round multiplex PCR. TCRdb reprocessed the multiplex PCR reads with MiXCR, giving one entry per CDR3 protein. Of 200,000 to 250,000 distinct CDR3 sequences listed, under 30% are singletons. Germline assignment: CDR1 LGHNT and CDR2 FRNRAP. The V end was cut by 8 bases, the J end by 1 base, with 26 bases between. CDR3 length: 18 amino acids. This clonotype was detected once.

The rearrangement links TRBV12-5 to TRBJ1-1; D possibly corresponds to TRBD1 (6 bases). The sequence was collected from a man aged 50 or older with Graves' ophthalmopathy. The sample comprised peripheral blood. The CDR3 loop is CASSLIRDTPAKNTEAFF. The CDR3 DNA reads TGTGCTAGTTCTCTCATCCGGGACACACCAGCTAAGAACACTGAAGCTTTCTTT.